One and the same sample provided the 15 T cell receptor beta chains below, sequenced in a study of T cell changes during pregnancy in multiple sclerosis (dated by TCRdb to about 2019). Receptor amplification or capture employed the immunoSEQ multiplex PCR assay. This is the immuneACCESS table as TCRdb keeps it, with only in-frame sequences that have V and J called. A part of the clones is gone; compared with another copy, unresolved V genes explain less than half, and the rest is unexplained. Here the sample has 13,000 to 15,000 clones; 93% occur a single time. 2.8% of the sample comes from the top ten. Sequenced material: peripheral blood, taken in the second trimester of pregnancy. The receptors derive from a female donor in good health, enrolled as a control in a pregnancy study.

The chain recombines TRBV4-1 with TRBJ2-1; D may be TRBD2 (6 bases). The V gene lost 3 bases and the J gene lost 7 bases, with 19 bases spanning the gap. CDR1 is MGHRA, CDR2 YSYEKL, per germline. CDR3 length: 16 amino acids. The DNA of the CDR3 is TGCGCCAGCAGCCAGGACACGGGGACTCCCGGGAATGAGCAGTTCTTC. Amino acids: CASSQDTGTPGNEQFF.

The chain joins TRBV19 to TRBJ2-7; D is perhaps TRBD2 (6 bases). CDR3 size: 15 residues. With 4 bases removed from V and 5 bases from J, the gap between germline ends came to 18 bases. The V gene's germline CDR1 is LNHDA and CDR2 SQIVND (reference sequence). The CDR3 sequence is CASSRGLTKDDEQYF. The DNA for the CDR3 is TGTGCCAGTAGTAGGGGACTGACGAAGGATGACGAGCAGTACTTC.

The V and J genes are TRBV19 and TRBJ1-1; D possibly corresponds to TRBD1 (5 bases). The germline CDR1 and CDR2 sequences are LNHDA and SQIVND (reference sequence). The CDR3 length is 17 residues. V shed 3 bases and J shed 3 bases, with 20 bases lying between them. Here the CDR3 reads CASSIHGDSYIYTEAFF. Here the CDR3 DNA reads TGTGCCAGTAGTATTCACGGAGACAGTTACATTTACACTGAAGCTTTCTTT.

The chain has TRBV20-1 and TRBJ2-1; D gene uncertain. V lost 4 bases, J lost 7 bases, and 5 bases lay in between. This CDR3 has 10 amino acids. CDR1 is DFQATT and CDR2 is SNEGSKA in the germline V gene (reference sequence). The CDR3, as DNA: TGCAGTGCTATGGAGAATGAGCAGTTCTTC. Amino acids: CSAMENEQFF.

A few counts support this clone. The chain employs TRBV6-1 and TRBJ1-5, with TRBD1 matching over 10 bases. The CDR3 totals 14 residues. Germline CDR1 MNHNS, CDR2 SASEGT. The V and J ends lost 3 bases and 5 bases, in that order; junction bases with no gene match: 1. The CDR3 DNA follows: TGTGCCAGCAGTGATGGGACAGGGGATCAGCCCCAGCATTTT. Protein product: CASSDGTGDQPQHF.

The V gene is TRBV9, the J gene TRBJ2-7; D might be TRBD2 (5 bases). The germline V gene encodes CDR1 SGDLS and CDR2 YYNGEE. Trimming left V 3 bases short and J 6 bases short, with 10 bases between. This CDR3 is built from 12 residues. The CDR3: CASSGETTEQYF. DNA for the CDR3: TGTGCCAGCAGCGGGGAGACTACCGAGCAGTACTTC.

The chain combines TRBV4-1 with TRBJ1-5; 7 positions match TRBD1. This CDR3 region has 15 residues. The V and J ends lost 3 bases and 5 bases, in that order; junction bases with no gene match: 7. CDR1 is MGHRA and CDR2 is YSYEKL in the germline V gene. CDR3 region: CASSHDDRAHQPQHF. The CDR3 nucleotides are TGCGCCAGCAGCCATGACGACAGGGCTCATCAGCCCCAGCATTTT.

This rearrangement joins TRBV4-3 to TRBJ2-3, with 7 bases lining up with TRBD2. The CDR3 runs to 14 residues. Germline V CDR1 and CDR2: LGHNA, YSLEER. V lost 1 base and J lost 10; bases outside the gene matches: 8. CDR3 sequence reads: CASSQGQGGRAQYF. CDR3 bases: TGCGCCAGCAGCCAAGGTCAAGGTGGGAGGGCGCAGTATTTT.

This chain connects TRBV19 to TRBJ2-1; 10 bases match TRBD2. Germline trimming cut 5 bases from V and 5 bases from J; bases unmatched to any gene: 6. Per the germline V gene, CDR1 is LNHDA and CDR2 is SQIVND (reference sequence). This CDR3 is built from 15 residues. CDR3 in amino acids: CASSGSGRRNNEQFF. In nucleotides, the CDR3 is TGTGCCAGTAGTGGTAGCGGGAGGAGGAACAATGAGCAGTTCTTC. Drawing the rest from reference TRBV19 and TRBJ2-1, the complete variable domain is DGGITQSPKYLFRKEGQNVTLSCEQNLNHDAMYWYRQDPGQGLRLIYYSQIVNDFQKGDIAEGYSVSREKKESFPLTVTSAQKNPTAFYLCASSGSGRRNNEQFFGPGTRLTVL.

The rearrangement links TRBV7-9 to TRBJ2-7; TRBD2 matches at 10 bases. The germline gives CDR1 SEHNR, CDR2 FQNEAQ (reference sequence). CDR3 length: 14 amino acids. The trim removed 8 bases at V and 2 bases at J, leaving 6 bases unmatched. CDR3 region: CASGAAGGPYEQYF. In DNA form, the CDR3 reads TGTGCCAGCGGAGCAGCGGGAGGGCCCTACGAGCAGTACTTC.

This chain joins TRBV30 and TRBJ2-5; 8 bases are shared with TRBD1. Germline CDR1 is GTSNPN and CDR2 is SVGIG (reference sequence). Unmatched junction bases numbered 10, after V lost 7 bases and J lost 6 bases. The CDR3 runs 13 residues. CDR3 sequence: CASIRGRRKTQYF. CDR3 DNA sequence: TGTGCCTCCATCAGGGGGCGCAGAAAGACCCAGTACTTC.

This chain links TRBV7-2 with TRBJ2-5; D not resolved. CDR1 and CDR2 (germline): SGHTA, FQGNSA. Between the trimmed V and J ends, which lost 3 bases and 1 base, there was a span of 6 bases. The CDR3 is 13 residues long. The CDR3 DNA is TGTGCCAGCAGCTTGTCTACCCAAGAGACCCAGTACTTC. Translating it yields CASSLSTQETQYF.

The chain carries TRBV29-1 and TRBJ1-4; D might be TRBD1 (6 bases). This CDR3 is 13 amino acids long. V dropped 7 bases and J dropped 4 bases, with 13 bases sitting between them. Germline assignment: CDR1 SQVTM and CDR2 ANQGSEA. Here the CDR3 reads CSAYHRDNEKLFF. The CDR3 coding sequence is TGCAGCGCCTATCACAGGGATAATGAAAAACTGTTTTTT.

The chain uses TRBV21-1 and TRBJ2-2; the table's D call, TRBD1, has no DNA check behind it. TRBV21-1 has pseudogene status. CDR3 size: 19 residues. The CDR3 nucleotides read TGTGCCAGCAGCAGGGCCAGGGCAGGGGGCTTGAGGAACACCGGGGAGCTGTTTTTT. As protein: CASSRARAGGLRNTGELFF.

The genes are TRBV7-2 and TRBJ2-3, with 8 bases lining up with TRBD2. Unmatched junction bases numbered 6, after V lost 5 bases and J lost 2 bases. Germline values: CDR1 SGHTA, CDR2 FQGNSA. This CDR3 contains 15 residues. The CDR3 DNA reads as TGTGCCAGCAGCCTTACTAGCGGTCCCACAGATACGCAGTATTTT. Translated: CASSLTSGPTDTQYF.